This is a list of T cell receptor beta chains from one sample in a study of shared clonotypes between healthy human individuals. Produced via immunoSEQ multiplex PCR; TCRdb's table is partial and in-frame only. The sample consists of 2 million to 3 million clones, just over 90% of them appearing once. The specimen sequenced was naive CD4+ T cells sorted from blood. The receptor source for this set is a man in his late teens or twenties in good health. Each CDR3 is given with its conserved first and last residue. D genes are given only for firm matches. Size is omitted from some rows. Given values are once, few, many or a class for expanded clones.

D	V	J	size	length	CDR3	DNA
NA	TRBV11-3	TRBJ2-1	NA	14	CASSFKGYYNEQFF	TGTGCCAGCAGCTTTAAAGGCTACTACAATGAGCAGTTCTTC
NA	TRBV30	TRBJ1-4	NA	11	CAWSVRGGLFF	TGTGCCTGGAGTGTACGAGGCGGGTTGTTTTTT
TRBD2	TRBV9	TRBJ2-1	NA	16	CASSVAAGGEYNEQFF	TGTGCCAGCAGCGTAGCTGCGGGGGGGGAATACAATGAGCAGTTCTTC
NA	TRBV5-1	TRBJ2-1	NA	15	CASSSTQSSYNEQFF	TGCGCCAGCAGCTCTACCCAGAGCTCCTACAATGAGCAGTTCTTC
NA	TRBV5-1	TRBJ2-3	NA	13	CASSSTGADTQYF	TGCGCCAGCAGCTCCACAGGCGCAGATACGCAGTATTTT
TRBD1	TRBV30	TRBJ1-6	once	15	CAWSKRDRLLSPLHF	TGTGCCTGGAGCAAGAGGGACAGACTTTTATCACCCCTCCACTTT
NA	TRBV7-2	TRBJ1-3	NA	15	CASSLDRASGNTIYF	TGTGCCAGCAGCTTAGACAGGGCCTCTGGAAACACCATATATTTT
TRBD1	TRBV5-8	TRBJ1-2	NA	15	CASPRAGGAFYGYTF	TGTGCCAGCCCCCGAGCAGGGGGCGCGTTCTATGGCTACACCTTC
TRBD1	TRBV28	TRBJ1-5	NA	17	CASSVTGVWISNQPQHF	TGTGCCAGCAGCGTGACAGGGGTGTGGATTAGCAATCAGCCCCAGCATTTT
NA	TRBV19	TRBJ2-4	NA	18	CASSTRRQMALAKNIQYF	TGTGCCAGTAGTACGAGACGACAGATGGCCTTAGCCAAAAACATTCAGTACTTC
TRBD1	TRBV11-3	TRBJ2-3	NA	15	CASSPGTGLADTQYF	TGTGCCAGCAGCCCTGGGACAGGTCTCGCAGATACGCAGTATTTT
TRBD1	TRBV6-6	TRBJ2-7	NA	15	CASSYAGTGTYEQYF	TGTGCCAGCAGTTACGCCGGGACAGGGACCTACGAGCAGTACTTC
NA	TRBV30	TRBJ1-1	few	13	CAWRAGPNTEAFF	TGTGCCTGGAGGGCGGGCCCGAACACTGAAGCTTTCTTT
TRBD2	TRBV5-1	TRBJ2-5	NA	16	CASHMGTSGYQETQYF	TGCGCCAGCCATATGGGGACTAGCGGATACCAAGAGACCCAGTACTTC
NA	TRBV7-9	TRBJ1-3	few	14	CASSPQVSGNTIYF	TGTGCCAGCAGCCCACAGGTCTCTGGAAACACCATATATTTT
NA	TRBV28	TRBJ2-7	NA	15	CASSPPTDLSYEQYF	TGTGCCAGCAGTCCCCCGACAGATCTCTCCTACGAGCAGTACTTC
TRBD2	TRBV28	TRBJ2-5	NA	16	CASSSGLAGVVGTQYF	TGTGCCAGCAGTTCGGGACTAGCGGGGGTTGTTGGGACCCAGTACTTC
TRBD2	TRBV7-8	TRBJ2-5	NA	18	CASSLGVTSGRPRETQYF	TGTGCCAGCAGCTTAGGTGTGACTAGCGGGAGACCTCGAGAGACCCAGTACTTC
TRBD2	TRBV10-1	TRBJ2-3	once	16	CASSTFQRDNTDTQYF	TGCGCCAGCAGCACCTTCCAGCGGGATAACACAGATACGCAGTATTTT
NA	TRBV19	TRBJ2-7	NA	13	CASSHKGPYEQYF	TGTGCCAGTAGCCACAAGGGGCCCTACGAGCAGTACTTC
NA	TRBV10-3	TRBJ1-2	NA	14	CAISAKGGLDGYTF	TGTGCCATCAGTGCAAAAGGAGGGCTCGATGGCTACACCTTC
NA	TRBV6-1	TRBJ2-4	NA	15	CASSGASSQAAIQYF	TGTGCCAGCAGTGGAGCCTCGTCGCAGGCTGCGATTCAGTACTTC
TRBD2	TRBV19	TRBJ2-5	NA	15	CASSIGLAGTETQYF	TGTGCCAGTAGTATAGGGCTAGCGGGAACAGAGACCCAGTACTTC
TRBD1	TRBV9	TRBJ2-1	NA	16	CASSGEDRGSYNEQFF	TGTGCCAGCAGCGGAGAGGACAGGGGCTCCTACAATGAGCAGTTCTTC
TRBD2	TRBV7-2	TRBJ2-1	NA	18	CASTPGLAGVLSYNEQFF	TGTGCCAGCACTCCGGGACTAGCGGGAGTCTTATCCTACAATGAGCAGTTCTTC
NA	TRBV7-9	TRBJ1-3	NA	17	CASSLPGGATPGNTIYF	TGTGCCAGCAGCTTACCGGGGGGGGCCACTCCCGGAAACACCATATATTTT
NA	TRBV5-1	TRBJ2-5	once	14	CASSLRQGGVDQYF	TGCGCCAGCAGCTTAAGACAGGGAGGTGTAGACCAGTACTTC
TRBD2	TRBV30	TRBJ2-7	once	12	CAWTSGSLEQYF	TGTGCCTGGACTAGCGGGAGTCTCGAGCAGTACTTC
TRBD1	TRBV19	TRBJ2-2	once	15	CASWFGQDATGELFF	TGTGCCAGTTGGTTCGGACAGGATGCCACCGGGGAGCTGTTTTTT
NA	TRBV2	TRBJ2-7	NA	15	CASTKAGMGDYEQYF	TGTGCCAGCACGAAAGCAGGTATGGGAGATTACGAGCAGTACTTC
NA	TRBV5-4	TRBJ2-1	once	14	CASSLAAGYNEQFF	TGTGCCAGCAGCTTGGCCGCCGGCTACAATGAGCAGTTCTTC
TRBD1	TRBV5-8	TRBJ2-5	NA	15	CASSLGDRDQETQYF	TGTGCCAGCAGCTTGGGGGACAGGGACCAAGAGACCCAGTACTTC
NA	TRBV27	TRBJ2-7	NA	14	CASSSPLRSYEQYF	TGTGCCAGCAGTTCTCCACTACGCTCCTACGAGCAGTACTTC
NA	TRBV19	TRBJ2-5	NA	14	CASSILNGAETQYF	TGTGCCAGTAGTATATTAAACGGGGCAGAGACCCAGTACTTC
TRBD1	TRBV28	TRBJ1-3	NA	14	CASSFAGGGNTIYF	TGTGCCAGCAGTTTTGCAGGGGGTGGAAACACCATATATTTT
TRBD1	TRBV25-1	TRBJ2-5	NA	11	CASAGGETQYF	TGTGCCAGCGCAGGGGGAGAGACCCAGTACTTC
TRBD1	TRBV4-1	TRBJ1-6	few	16	CASSQHSGQANSPLHF	TGCGCCAGCAGCCAGCACTCGGGACAGGCCAATTCACCCCTCCACTTT
TRBD2	TRBV6-5	TRBJ2-1	NA	16	CASSYLTSGRASEQFF	TGTGCCAGCAGTTACTTGACTAGCGGGAGGGCGAGTGAGCAGTTCTTC
NA	TRBV6-1	TRBJ2-7	NA	15	CASSGGGTEFYEQYF	TGTGCCAGCAGTGGGGGGGGGACAGAGTTCTACGAGCAGTACTTC
NA	TRBV4-1	TRBJ2-2	NA	16	CASSQGLLGAAGELFF	TGCGCCAGCAGCCAAGGGTTACTGGGGGCGGCCGGGGAGCTGTTTTTT
NA	TRBV28	TRBJ2-4	NA	15	CASYHGGLGENIQYF	TGTGCCAGCTACCACGGGGGGCTGGGGGAAAACATTCAGTACTTC
TRBD1	TRBV9	TRBJ2-7	once	14	CASSPGTGWYEQYF	TGTGCCAGCAGCCCCGGGACAGGGTGGTACGAGCAGTACTTC
TRBD1	TRBV6-5	TRBJ1-3	NA	15	CASSRGTGGGNTIYF	TGTGCCAGCAGCCGGGGGACAGGGGGAGGAAACACCATATATTTT
NA	TRBV11-2	TRBJ2-5	NA	15	CASSLSTGGQETQYF	TGTGCCAGCAGCTTATCGACAGGAGGACAAGAGACCCAGTACTTC
NA	TRBV7-7	TRBJ1-1	few	13	CASSRTVNTEAFF	TGTGCTAGCAGCCGGACGGTGAACACTGAAGCTTTCTTT
TRBD2	TRBV5-4	TRBJ2-5	NA	17	CASSLGTTSGRQETQYF	TGTGCCAGCAGCTTGGGCACGACTAGCGGGAGACAAGAGACCCAGTACTTC
NA	TRBV29-1	TRBJ2-7	NA	11	CSVSQTYEQYF	TGCAGCGTTTCACAGACCTACGAGCAGTACTTC
NA	TRBV7-3	TRBJ2-7	once	15	CASSLWAGGTYEQYF	TGTGCCAGCAGCTTATGGGCGGGCGGAACTTACGAGCAGTACTTC
TRBD1	TRBV11-2	TRBJ2-5	once	15	CASSLARTGTETQYF	TGTGCCAGCAGCTTAGCACGGACAGGGACCGAGACCCAGTACTTC
NA	TRBV29-1	TRBJ2-7	NA	13	CSASQASLDEQYF	TGCAGCGCCTCGCAGGCTAGCCTCGACGAGCAGTACTTC
TRBD1	TRBV7-9	TRBJ1-4	few	14	CASSPGQNNEKLFF	TGTGCCAGCAGCCCGGGACAGAATAATGAAAAACTGTTTTTT
NA	TRBV21-1	TRBJ2-5	NA	20	CASSNMVAGTSGRGQETQYF	TGTGCCAGCAGCAATATGGTCGCCGGGACTAGCGGGAGAGGGCAAGAGACCCAGTACTTC
TRBD1	TRBV19	TRBJ2-1	once	15	CASSTGTGGYNEQFF	TGTGCCAGTAGTACGGGGACAGGGGGCTACAATGAGCAGTTCTTC
NA	TRBV21-1	TRBJ2-1	NA	16	CASTMTSGGALDEQFF	TGTGCCAGCACCATGACTAGCGGGGGGGCCCTGGATGAGCAGTTCTTC
TRBD1	TRBV10-3	TRBJ1-1	NA	14	CATHRGSLNTEAFF	TGTGCCACCCACAGGGGGAGCTTGAACACTGAAGCTTTCTTT